These 2 T cell receptor beta chains came from one sample sequenced in a study of patients and donors after allogeneic stem cell transplantation. TCRdb re-called the RT-PCR reads with MiXCR, one entry per CDR3 protein. The profile shows about 200,000 distinct CDR3 sequences, around two fifths of them singletons. The sequenced sample was blood, either unsorted or a sorted T cell fraction (not recorded which). The receptor set was obtained from a human donor who was either an allogeneic HSCT recipient or a stem cell or donor lymphocyte infusion donor (not recorded which). It is not recorded whose cells these are; they may come from a transplant donor.

J is TRBJ1-6 and V is TRBV7-8; TRBD1 might be the D (6 bases). This CDR3 has 15 residues. Deletions cut 8 bases from V and 8 bases from J, with 19 bases between. Germline V gene sequence: CDR1 SGHVS, CDR2 FQNEAQ. The CDR3 reads CASRSTGVNDSPLHF. The CDR3 DNA reads as TGTGCCAGCCGTTCGACAGGTGTAAACGATTCACCCCTCCACTTT.

J is TRBJ1-2 and V is TRBV6-5; perhaps TRBD1 as D (6 bases). The V and J ends lost 0 bases and 4 bases respectively, with 9 bases between them. The CDR3 spans 14 residues. CDR1 and CDR2 (germline): MNHEY, SVGAGI. CDR3 protein: CASSYSGGGYGYTF. DNA of the CDR3: TGTGCCAGCAGTTACTCTGGAGGGGGCTATGGCTACACCTTC.